This is a list of T cell receptor beta chains from one sample in a study of T cell responses to AZD1222 COVID-19 vaccine. Libraries were prepared by immunoSEQ multiplex PCR; TCRdb keeps only in-frame clonotypes and omits some of them. The table has approximately 60,000 clones, 84% seen once. The specimen comprised peripheral blood, sampled on day 0 of AZD1222 vaccination. These receptors originate from an adult in good health. The CDR3 runs from the conserved cysteine through the conserved F or W. A D gene is named only where the DNA matches it firmly. The listing skips clone size in some rows; elsewhere it reads once, few, many or a size class.

V,D,J,size,DNA,CDR3
TRBV11-2,TRBD1,TRBJ1-6,NA,TGTGCCAGCACCACGGACAGGGGAAAGTATTCACCCCTCCACTTT,CASTTDRGKYSPLHF
TRBV5-1,TRBD1,TRBJ1-1,once,TGCGCCAGCAGCCCCTCCGACAGGGGGGACACTGAAGCTTTCTTT,CASSPSDRGDTEAFF
TRBV10-2,NA,TRBJ2-7,NA,TGCGCCAGCAGTGAACTCCCGGGGGGCAACCACGAGCAGTACTTC,CASSELPGGNHEQYF
TRBV14,TRBD1,TRBJ1-2,once,TGTGCCAGCAGCCAAGATTCACAGGGGGGCGGCTACACCTTC,CASSQDSQGGGYTF
TRBV4-1,NA,TRBJ1-2,once,TGCGCCAGCAGCCCTCAGGCCAGGGACTATGGCTACACCTTC,CASSPQARDYGYTF
TRBV18,NA,TRBJ1-1,NA,TGTGCCAGCTCACGTGAGGCGGACGGCACTGAAGCTTTCTTT,CASSREADGTEAFF
TRBV7-9,TRBD1,TRBJ1-6,once,TGTGCCAGCAGCTTAGGACAGGGGGTTGGATCACCCCTCCACTTT,CASSLGQGVGSPLHF
TRBV11-2,NA,TRBJ2-7,NA,TGTGCCAGCAGCTTACAACTTGGTTCCTACGAGCAGTACTTC,CASSLQLGSYEQYF
TRBV9,NA,TRBJ2-1,NA,TGTGCCAGCAGCGTATCCTACGCTGGACACAATGAGCAGTTCTTC,CASSVSYAGHNEQFF
TRBV6-5,NA,TRBJ2-1,NA,TGTGCCAGCAGTAGAAACAGAGAGTCTGAGCAGTTCTTC,CASSRNRESEQFF
TRBV6-5,NA,TRBJ1-6,NA,TGTGCCAGCAGTTACTCGGTCGGGGCTTATTCACCCCTCCACTTT,CASSYSVGAYSPLHF
TRBV5-1,NA,TRBJ1-5,NA,TGCGCCAGCAGCTTGGCAGCGAACTTGAGCAATCAGCCCCAGCATTTT,CASSLAANLSNQPQHF
TRBV5-6,TRBD2,TRBJ2-7,NA,TGTGCCAGCAGCTTGGTTAGCGGGGGTCTCTCCTACGAGCAGTACTTC,CASSLVSGGLSYEQYF
TRBV7-9,NA,TRBJ2-3,NA,TGTGCCAGCAGCTTGCCCGCAGGGCGCACAGATACGCAGTATTTT,CASSLPAGRTDTQYF
TRBV7-8,NA,TRBJ1-6,NA,TGTGCCAGCAGCTTGGGTGGGAGGGAAGAGTCACCCCTCCACTTT,CASSLGGREESPLHF
TRBV10-3,TRBD1,TRBJ1-1,NA,TGTGCCATCAACCAGGGGGAGAACACTGAAGCTTTCTTT,CAINQGENTEAFF
TRBV5-6,TRBD1,TRBJ1-6,NA,TGTGCCAGCAGCCCCAGAGGGGGCAGAATAGGTTCACCCCTCCACTTT,CASSPRGGRIGSPLHF
TRBV5-6,NA,TRBJ2-5,NA,TGTGCCAGCAGCTTGGGAAGACCGGAGACCCAGTACTTC,CASSLGRPETQYF
TRBV19,TRBD1,TRBJ1-1,NA,TGTGCCAGTAGTCCGCACGGGACAGGGGCGAACACTGAAGCTTTCTTT,CASSPHGTGANTEAFF
TRBV5-1,NA,TRBJ2-5,NA,TGCGCCAGCAGAAGAGGTGGAGAGACCCAGTACTTC,CASRRGGETQYF
TRBV2,TRBD1,TRBJ2-7,NA,TGTGCCACCCCCGGGACAGGGGGCAACGAGCAGTACTTC,CATPGTGGNEQYF
TRBV27,NA,TRBJ2-7,NA,TGTGCCAGCAGTTCCCTGGGGCTCTACGAGCAGTACTTC,CASSSLGLYEQYF
TRBV29-1,NA,TRBJ1-1,NA,TGCAGCGTTGAAAAGGGACAAAACACTGAAGCTTTCTTT,CSVEKGQNTEAFF
TRBV4-1,NA,TRBJ2-1,NA,TGCGCCAGCAGCCAAGTCTGGCGGGATGAGCAGTTCTTC,CASSQVWRDEQFF
TRBV5-6,NA,TRBJ1-1,NA,TGTGCCAGCAGCTTGTACAGGGAAGCTTTCTTT,CASSLYREAFF
TRBV2,NA,TRBJ2-7,few,TGTGCCAGCAGTCCTCTCCGGCGGGGATTATCCTCCTACGAGCAGTACTTC,CASSPLRRGLSSYEQYF
TRBV6-5,NA,TRBJ2-7,NA,TGTGCCAGCAGTTACGCGCCGTCCCTCGAGCAGTACTTC,CASSYAPSLEQYF
TRBV30,NA,TRBJ1-4,NA,TGTGCCTGGAGTGGGACGGTTAATGAAAAACTGTTTTTT,CAWSGTVNEKLFF
TRBV27,NA,TRBJ2-1,NA,TGTGCCAGCAGTTTAGGGCAGGTCTCCTACAATGAGCAGTTCTTC,CASSLGQVSYNEQFF
TRBV2,NA,TRBJ2-5,NA,TGTGCCAGCAGTGAAGGGCAGGAGGAAGAGACCCAGTACTTC,CASSEGQEEETQYF
TRBV19,NA,TRBJ1-1,NA,NA,CASILATEAFF
TRBV14,NA,TRBJ1-2,NA,TGTGCCAGCAGCCAAGAATCCGGGCGACAGACCGCCTTC,CASSQESGRQTAF
TRBV3-1/TRBV3-2,NA,TRBJ2-2,NA,TGTGCCAGCAGCCAAACTCAGGGTACCGGGGAGCTGTTTTTT,CASSQTQGTGELFF
TRBV6-4,TRBD1,TRBJ1-2,few,TGTGCCAGCAGACAGGGGTCGCGTGGCTACACCTTC,CASRQGSRGYTF
TRBV5-1,NA,TRBJ1-1,NA,TGCGCCAGCAGCTTGGAATTCGGCGGGAACACTGAAGCTTTCTTT,CASSLEFGGNTEAFF
TRBV12-3/TRBV12-4,NA,TRBJ1-3,few,TGTGCCAGCAGCTTTGCCGGAAACACCATATATTTT,CASSFAGNTIYF
TRBV25-1,NA,TRBJ2-1,NA,TGTGCCAGCAGCGAAGGGCCCCGGTGGGCTGGGTCCTACAATGAGCAGTTCTTC,CASSEGPRWAGSYNEQFF
TRBV5-8,NA,TRBJ1-1,NA,TGTGCCAGCAGCTTAGGCCCGGGTAGGGGGGGCGGAAACACTGAAGCTTTCTTT,CASSLGPGRGGGNTEAFF
TRBV6-5,TRBD2,TRBJ2-1,NA,TGTGCCACGTGGCAGCGGGGGATCAATGAGCAGTTCTTC,CATWQRGINEQFF
TRBV5-8,NA,TRBJ2-7,NA,TGTGCCAGCAGCGCGGAGTGGGTTGGGTCGGTTTACGAGCAGTACTTC,CASSAEWVGSVYEQYF
TRBV2,NA,TRBJ2-5,NA,TGTGCCAGCAGCATCGAGACCCAGTACTTC,CASSIETQYF
TRBV7-2,NA,TRBJ2-2,NA,TGTGCCAGCAGCTCTGGTAGGGGCGGGGAGCTGTTTTTT,CASSSGRGGELFF
TRBV4-1,NA,TRBJ2-1,NA,TGCGCCAGCAGCCAAGAGGCACCTTTAGAATCAGAGCAGTTCTTC,CASSQEAPLESEQFF
TRBV24-1,NA,TRBJ2-5,NA,TGTGCCACCAGTGATACCTGGGGGCAGGAGACCCAGTACTTC,CATSDTWGQETQYF
TRBV18,NA,TRBJ2-7,NA,TGTGCCAGCTCTCCACTCGACTTGGGGTCCTACGAGCAGTACTTC,CASSPLDLGSYEQYF
TRBV25-1,NA,TRBJ1-3,NA,TGTGCCAGCAGTGCCAATCCTGGCGTCGTCTCTGGAAACACCATATATTTT,CASSANPGVVSGNTIYF
TRBV3-1/TRBV3-2,NA,TRBJ1-6,NA,TGTGCCAGCAGCCATGGACCGGGGGGTAACTATTCACCCCTCCACTTT,CASSHGPGGNYSPLHF
TRBV21-1,NA,TRBJ1-5,NA,TGTGCCAGCAGCAATGGACACCGGGACAGGGAAGGAAATCAGCCCCAGCATTTT,CASSNGHRDREGNQPQHF
TRBV12-3/TRBV12-4,NA,TRBJ2-7,once,TGTGCCAGCAGTTCGGACAGCTACGAGCAGTACTTC,CASSSDSYEQYF
TRBV27,NA,TRBJ2-5,NA,TGTGCCAGCACCTCGAGCCACCCCCGGGAGACCCAGTACTTC,CASTSSHPRETQYF
TRBV2,TRBD1,TRBJ1-2,NA,TGTGCCAGCAGTGAAGAACCGGGACAGGGGTTCCCACGTCTTCCGTATGGCTACACCTTC,CASSEEPGQGFPRLPYGYTF
TRBV6-5,NA,TRBJ2-1,NA,TGTGCCACCAAGGGCAGTCTCGATGAGCAGTTCTTC,CATKGSLDEQFF
TRBV2,NA,TRBJ1-5,NA,TGTGCCAGCAGGGAAAACAGGGACGGTCAGCCCCAGCATTTT,CASRENRDGQPQHF
TRBV5-6,TRBD2,TRBJ2-3,NA,TGTGCCAGCACGGGCGGGGGGGCCTCTAGCACAGATACGCAGTATTTT,CASTGGGASSTDTQYF
TRBV6-5,NA,TRBJ1-5,NA,TGTGCCGGGAAAGGGGATTTGGACAATCAGCCCCAGCATTTT,CAGKGDLDNQPQHF
TRBV4-2,NA,TRBJ2-1,once,TGTGCCAGCAGCCAAGACTCGGGGGCCTACAATGAGCAGTTCTTC,CASSQDSGAYNEQFF
TRBV6-5,NA,TRBJ1-2,NA,TGTGCCAGCACCAACGGGGGGTTCTATGGCTACACCTTC,CASTNGGFYGYTF
TRBV29-1,NA,TRBJ2-7,NA,TGCAGCGTCTCCCGGAGCGCCTACGAGCAGTACTTC,CSVSRSAYEQYF
TRBV9,TRBD1,TRBJ1-1,NA,TGTGCCAGCAGCGTTGACAGGGACGCTTTCTTT,CASSVDRDAFF